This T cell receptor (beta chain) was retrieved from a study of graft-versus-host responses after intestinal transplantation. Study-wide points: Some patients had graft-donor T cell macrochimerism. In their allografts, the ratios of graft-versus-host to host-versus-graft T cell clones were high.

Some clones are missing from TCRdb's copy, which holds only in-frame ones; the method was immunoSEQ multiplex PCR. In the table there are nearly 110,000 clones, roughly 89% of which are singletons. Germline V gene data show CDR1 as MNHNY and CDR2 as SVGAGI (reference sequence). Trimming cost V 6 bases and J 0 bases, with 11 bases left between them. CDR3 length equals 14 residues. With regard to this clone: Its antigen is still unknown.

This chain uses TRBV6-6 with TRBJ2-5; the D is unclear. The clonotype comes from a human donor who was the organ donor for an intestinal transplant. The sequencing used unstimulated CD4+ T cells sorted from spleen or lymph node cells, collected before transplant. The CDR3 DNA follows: TGTGCCAGCAGCGCTCCTAGGTACCAAGAGACCCAGTACTTC. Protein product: CASSAPRYQETQYF.